This is a list of T cell receptor beta chains from one sample in a study of blood T cell repertoires in COVID-19. Sequencing was performed with immunoSEQ multiplex PCR; in TCRdb, only in-frame clones are kept and a portion is missing. The sample gives hundreds of thousands of clones, roughly 89% of which show up once; more than 5.5% is in the top ten. The sample consisted of peripheral blood. The receptors shown here come from a man aged 60 to 75 who had recovered from COVID-19. CDR3s leave out the opening cysteine and the closing phenylalanine or tryptophan. Clone size is given for some rows only: seen once, a few or many times, or a class if the clone is expanded.

NA | TRBV29-1 | SAVGQGMFNEQF
NA | TRBV5-1 | ASSLAKTSGGTDTQY
NA | TRBV14 | ASSQDWRANKGGTEAF
NA | TRBV5-6 | ASSLYAGTGEAF
NA | TRBV9 | ASSVDGTTGSYEQY
NA | TRBV27 | ASSFRRVHEQY
NA | TRBV5-1 | ASSFIGGQGQY
NA | TRBV7-2 | ASSSRSLYGYT
NA | TRBV28 | ASRLAGGTDTQY
NA | TRBV20-1 | SASPPFGNIQY
NA | TRBV6-5 | ASSTGTDTLAQH
NA | TRBV18 | ASSLLPGQGAREQY
NA | TRBV3-1/TRBV3-2 | ASSQADRHNEQF
NA | TRBV19 | ASGYGRDTQY
NA | TRBV4-1 | ASSQEWGQGREQY
NA | TRBV19 | ASSPRQAGNTIY
NA | TRBV27 | ASSLSGGLGEQF
NA | TRBV3-1/TRBV3-2 | ASSARTDRYEQY
NA | TRBV2 | ASGGGGANVLT
once | TRBV18 | ASSRSHGKEAF
NA | TRBV6-6 | ASSYLTSGRLYEQY
NA | TRBV2 | ASSEAAQPWSKTEAF
NA | TRBV7-3 | ASSFGTTNSPLH
NA | TRBV19 | ASSTPLAGGTDTQY
NA | TRBV27 | ASSPRTGGSEQY
NA | TRBV18 | ASSPQRLAGEYEQY
once | TRBV6-2/TRBV6-3 | ASSYLGGETQY
NA | TRBV27 | ASSSHPPRRGGSNQPQH
NA | TRBV6-5 | ASRGQSSYEQY
NA | TRBV6-5 | ASSYGRARETQY
NA | TRBV9 | ASSVRDFYGYT
NA | TRBV4-3 | ASSQDKGKGAADTQY
NA | TRBV2 | ASSKQGAVSEQY
once | TRBV11-2 | ASRATPLDNYGYT
NA | TRBV7-9 | ASSLGPLRDEQY
once | TRBV5-1 | ASSLEGQGYNEQF
once | TRBV7-3 | ASSLLAGYTGEQF
NA | TRBV5-1 | ASSLGDRGRQETQY
NA | TRBV27 | ASSLNSGRGPGANVLT
NA | TRBV5-1 | ASSLGTSTSYNEQF
NA | TRBV30 | AWSVTSGRAVTGELF
NA | TRBV7-9 | AYDPGTIYEQY
NA | TRBV6-1 | ASSEVLGTRQSKNIQY
NA | TRBV9 | ASSGQGQGAYGANVLT
few | TRBV2 | ASSVMPDQGRGF
NA | TRBV7-6 | ASSSAGSTNEKLF
NA | TRBV4-1 | ASSQDHRDSGYT
NA | TRBV11-2 | ASTGTGVSYEQY
NA | TRBV9 | ASSSVGGPTDTQY
NA | TRBV5-5 | ASSLPGQETQY